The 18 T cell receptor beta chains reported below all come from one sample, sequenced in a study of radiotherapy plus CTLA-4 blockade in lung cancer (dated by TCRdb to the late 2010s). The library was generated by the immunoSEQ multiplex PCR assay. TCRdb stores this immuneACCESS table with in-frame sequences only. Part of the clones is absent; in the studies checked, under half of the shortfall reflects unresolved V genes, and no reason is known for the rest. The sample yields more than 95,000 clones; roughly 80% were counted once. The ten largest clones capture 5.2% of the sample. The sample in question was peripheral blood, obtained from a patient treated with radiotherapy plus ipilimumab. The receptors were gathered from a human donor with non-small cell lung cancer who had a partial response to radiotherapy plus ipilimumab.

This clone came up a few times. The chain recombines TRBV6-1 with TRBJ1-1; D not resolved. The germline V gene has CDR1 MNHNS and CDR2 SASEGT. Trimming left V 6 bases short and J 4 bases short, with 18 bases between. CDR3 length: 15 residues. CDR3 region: CASSPARRLSTEAFF. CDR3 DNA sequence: TGTGCCAGCAGCCCGGCGCGGAGATTAAGCACTGAAGCTTTCTTT.

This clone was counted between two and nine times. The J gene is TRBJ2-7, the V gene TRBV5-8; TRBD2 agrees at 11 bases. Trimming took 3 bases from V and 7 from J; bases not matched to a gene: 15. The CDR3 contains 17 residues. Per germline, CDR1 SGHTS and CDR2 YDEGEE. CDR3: CASSWDDSGRAGREQYV. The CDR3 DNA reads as TGTGCCAGCAGCTGGGACGATAGCGGGAGGGCCGGGAGAGAGCAGTACGTC.

CDR3 DNA: TGTGCCAGCAGCGAGAGAGGAGTGGAGCAGTACGTC. It translates to CASSERGVEQYV. This sequence joins TRBV7-9 and TRBJ2-7; D not resolved. The CDR3 covers 12 residues. The germline gives CDR1 SEHNR, CDR2 FQNEAQ (reference sequence). The V gene lost 5 bases and the J gene lost 7 bases, with 12 bases spanning the gap.

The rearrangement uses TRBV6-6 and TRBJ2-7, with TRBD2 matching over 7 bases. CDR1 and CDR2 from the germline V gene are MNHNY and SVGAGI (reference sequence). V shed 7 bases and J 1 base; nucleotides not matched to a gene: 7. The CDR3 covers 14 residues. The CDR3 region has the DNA TGTGCCAGCAACCCGGGACTACTTTCCTACGAGCAGTACTTC. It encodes CASNPGLLSYEQYF.

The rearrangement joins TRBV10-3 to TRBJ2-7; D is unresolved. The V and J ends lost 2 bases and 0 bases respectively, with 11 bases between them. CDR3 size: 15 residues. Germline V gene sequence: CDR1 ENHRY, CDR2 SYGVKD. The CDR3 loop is CAISELGRTSYEQYF. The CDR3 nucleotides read TGTGCCATCAGTGAGCTCGGTAGAACCTCCTACGAGCAGTACTTC.

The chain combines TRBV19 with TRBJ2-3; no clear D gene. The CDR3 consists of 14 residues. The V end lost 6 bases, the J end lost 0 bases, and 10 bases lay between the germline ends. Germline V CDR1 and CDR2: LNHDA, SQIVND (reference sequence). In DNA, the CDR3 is TGTGCCAGTAGCCTCTTATTAAGCACAGATACGCAGTATTTT. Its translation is CASSLLLSTDTQYF.

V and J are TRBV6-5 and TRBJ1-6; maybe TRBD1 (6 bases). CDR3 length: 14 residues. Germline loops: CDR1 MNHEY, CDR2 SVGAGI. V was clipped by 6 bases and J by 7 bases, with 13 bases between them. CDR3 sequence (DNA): TGTGCCAGCAGACCCCAGGGGACCAATTCACCCCTCCACTTT. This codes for CASRPQGTNSPLHF.

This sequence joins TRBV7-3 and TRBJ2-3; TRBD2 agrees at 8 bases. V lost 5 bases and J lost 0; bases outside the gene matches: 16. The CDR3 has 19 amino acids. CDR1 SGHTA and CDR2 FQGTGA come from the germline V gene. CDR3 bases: TGTGCCAGCAGCGGGCATGGTGATTCTTCGGGAGGGAGCACAGATACGCAGTATTTT. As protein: CASSGHGDSSGGSTDTQYF.

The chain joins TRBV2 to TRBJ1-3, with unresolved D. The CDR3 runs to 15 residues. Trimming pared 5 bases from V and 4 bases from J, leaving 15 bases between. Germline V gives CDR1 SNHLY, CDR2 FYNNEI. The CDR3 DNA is TGTGCCAGCAGTCTCGACACCCCCGGCGGAAACACCATATATTTT. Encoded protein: CASSLDTPGGNTIYF.

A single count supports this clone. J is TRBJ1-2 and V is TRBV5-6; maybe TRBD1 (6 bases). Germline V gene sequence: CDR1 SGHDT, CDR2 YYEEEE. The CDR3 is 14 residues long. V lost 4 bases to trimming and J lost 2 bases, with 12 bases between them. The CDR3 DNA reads TGTGCCAGCAGCCCCCCTGGACAGAACTATGGCTACACCTTC. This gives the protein CASSPPGQNYGYTF.

CDR3 DNA: TGCGCCAGCAGCTTGACTAGCGGGGCGAACACCGGGGAGCTGTTTTTT. As protein: CASSLTSGANTGELFF. The gene calls are TRBV5-1 and TRBJ2-2, with 10 bases matching TRBD2. CDR1 is SGHRS, CDR2 YFSETQ, per germline. The ends lost 1 base at V and 0 bases at J; junction bases unmatched: 0. This CDR3 region has 16 residues.

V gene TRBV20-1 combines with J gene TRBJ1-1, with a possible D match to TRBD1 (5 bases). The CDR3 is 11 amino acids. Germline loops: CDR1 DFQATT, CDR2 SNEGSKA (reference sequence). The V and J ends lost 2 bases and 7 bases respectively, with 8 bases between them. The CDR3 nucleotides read TGCAGTGCTAGACCGGACATTGAAGCTTTCTTT. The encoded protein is CSARPDIEAFF.

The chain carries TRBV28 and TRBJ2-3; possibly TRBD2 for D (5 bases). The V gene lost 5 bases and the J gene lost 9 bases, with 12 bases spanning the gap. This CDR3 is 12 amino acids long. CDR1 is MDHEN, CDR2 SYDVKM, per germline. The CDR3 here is CASSPPAGTQYF. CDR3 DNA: TGTGCCAGCAGTCCCCCGGCGGGCACGCAGTATTTT.

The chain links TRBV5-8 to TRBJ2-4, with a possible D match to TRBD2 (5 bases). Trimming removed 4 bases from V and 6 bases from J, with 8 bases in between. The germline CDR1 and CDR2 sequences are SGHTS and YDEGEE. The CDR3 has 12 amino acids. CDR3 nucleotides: TGTGCCAGCAGCCCTGGAGGAAACATTCAGTACTTC. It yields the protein CASSPGGNIQYF.

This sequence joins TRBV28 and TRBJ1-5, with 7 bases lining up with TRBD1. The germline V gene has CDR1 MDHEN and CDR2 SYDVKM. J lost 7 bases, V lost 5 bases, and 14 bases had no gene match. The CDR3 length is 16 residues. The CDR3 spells CASSPRDREVGQPQHF. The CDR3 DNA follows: TGTGCCAGCAGTCCCAGAGACAGGGAAGTTGGGCAGCCCCAGCATTTT.

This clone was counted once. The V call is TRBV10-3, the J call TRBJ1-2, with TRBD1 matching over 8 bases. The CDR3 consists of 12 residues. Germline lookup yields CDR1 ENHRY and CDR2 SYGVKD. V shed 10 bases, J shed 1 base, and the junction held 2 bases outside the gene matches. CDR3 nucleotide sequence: TGTGCCACAGGACAGGGTAACTATGGCTACACCTTC. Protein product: CATGQGNYGYTF.

The CDR3 DNA follows: TGCAGCGTTTCCCATCTTTCGTCCTGGACAGGTACCTGGAACAATGAGCAGTTCTTC. Encoded protein: CSVSHLSSWTGTWNNEQFF. The chain has TRBV29-1 and TRBJ2-1; TRBD1 aligns across 7 bases. Germline trimming cut 5 bases from V and 5 bases from J; bases unmatched to any gene: 24. The CDR3 loop spans 19 amino acids. Germline CDR1 SQVTM, CDR2 ANQGSEA.

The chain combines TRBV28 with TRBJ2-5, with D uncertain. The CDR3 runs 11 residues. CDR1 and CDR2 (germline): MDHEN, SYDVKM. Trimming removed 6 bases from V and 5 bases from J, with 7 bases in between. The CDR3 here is CASSPGETQYF. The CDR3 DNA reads TGTGCCAGCAGCCCCGGTGAGACCCAGTACTTC.